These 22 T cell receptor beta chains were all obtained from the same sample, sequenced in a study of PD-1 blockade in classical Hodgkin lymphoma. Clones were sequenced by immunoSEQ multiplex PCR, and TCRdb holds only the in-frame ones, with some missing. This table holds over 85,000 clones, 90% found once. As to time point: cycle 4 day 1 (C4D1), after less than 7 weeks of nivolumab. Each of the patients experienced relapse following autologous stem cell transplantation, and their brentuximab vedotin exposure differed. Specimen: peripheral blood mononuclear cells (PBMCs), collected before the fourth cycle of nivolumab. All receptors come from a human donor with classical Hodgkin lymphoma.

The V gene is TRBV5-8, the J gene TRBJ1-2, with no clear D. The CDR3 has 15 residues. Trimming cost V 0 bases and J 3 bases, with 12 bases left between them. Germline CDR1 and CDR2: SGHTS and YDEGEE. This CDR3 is CASSLGVSHYYGYTF. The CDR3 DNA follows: TGTGCCAGCAGCTTGGGTGTCAGCCATTACTATGGCTACACCTTC. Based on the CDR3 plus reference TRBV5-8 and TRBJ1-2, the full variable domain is EAGVTQSPTHLIKTRGQQATLRCSPISGHTSVYWYQQALGLGLQFLLWYDEGEERNRGNFPPRFSGRQFPNYSSELNVNALELEDSALYLCASSLGVSHYYGYTFGSGTRLTVV.

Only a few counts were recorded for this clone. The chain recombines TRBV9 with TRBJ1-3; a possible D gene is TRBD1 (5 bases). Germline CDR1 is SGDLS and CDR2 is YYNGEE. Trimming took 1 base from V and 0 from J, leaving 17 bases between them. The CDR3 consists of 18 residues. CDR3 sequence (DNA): TGTGCCAGCAGCGTATTTCCCCCGGGGGTAGTCTCTGGAAACACCATATATTTT. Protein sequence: CASSVFPPGVVSGNTIYF.

The CDR3 region has the DNA TGTGCCTGGGGTGAATTGGGGAGAGGAAACATAGATACGCAGTATTTT. It is translated as CAWGELGRGNIDTQYF. J is TRBJ2-3 and V is TRBV30, with D possibly matching TRBD2 (5 bases). The V gene lost 5 bases and the J gene lost 5 bases, with 23 bases spanning the gap. The length of the CDR3 is 16 residues. CDR1 GTSNPN and CDR2 SVGIG come from the germline V gene (reference sequence).

The DNA for the CDR3 is TGTGCCAGCAGTGAGACTAGCGGGGGGGCAATAGATACGCAGTATTTT. Its translation is CASSETSGGAIDTQYF. The chain combines TRBV6-1 with TRBJ2-3, with 14 bases lining up with TRBD2. Germline V gene data show CDR1 as MNHNS and CDR2 as SASEGT. Unmatched junction bases numbered 4, after V lost 3 bases and J lost 5 bases. CDR3 length: 16 residues.

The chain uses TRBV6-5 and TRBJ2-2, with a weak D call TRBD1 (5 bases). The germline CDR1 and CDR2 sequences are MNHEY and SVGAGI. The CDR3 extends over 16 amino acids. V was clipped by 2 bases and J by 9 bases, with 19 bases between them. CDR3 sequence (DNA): TGTGCCAGCAGTTACCCCATGGGCAGGGTAGACCGGGAGCTGTTTTTT. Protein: CASSYPMGRVDRELFF.

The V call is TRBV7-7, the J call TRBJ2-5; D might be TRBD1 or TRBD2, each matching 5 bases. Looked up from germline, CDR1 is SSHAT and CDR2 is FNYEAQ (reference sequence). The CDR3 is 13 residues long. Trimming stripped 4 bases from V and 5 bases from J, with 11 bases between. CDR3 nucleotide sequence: TGTGCCAGCAGCTCATCCGGGGCCGAGACCCAGTACTTC. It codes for CASSSSGAETQYF.

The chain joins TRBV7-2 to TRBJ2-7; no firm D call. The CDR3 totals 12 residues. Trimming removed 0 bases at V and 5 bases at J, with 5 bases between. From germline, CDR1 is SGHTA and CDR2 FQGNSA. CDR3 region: CASSLAHDEQYF. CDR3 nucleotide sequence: TGTGCCAGCAGCTTAGCGCATGACGAGCAGTACTTC.

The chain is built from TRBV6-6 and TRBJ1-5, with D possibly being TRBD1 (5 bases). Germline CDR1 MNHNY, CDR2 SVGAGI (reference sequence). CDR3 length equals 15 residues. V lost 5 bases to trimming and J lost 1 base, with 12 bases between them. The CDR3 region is CASSPWGGSNQPQHF. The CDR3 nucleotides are TGTGCCAGCAGTCCCTGGGGGGGGAGCAATCAGCCCCAGCATTTT.

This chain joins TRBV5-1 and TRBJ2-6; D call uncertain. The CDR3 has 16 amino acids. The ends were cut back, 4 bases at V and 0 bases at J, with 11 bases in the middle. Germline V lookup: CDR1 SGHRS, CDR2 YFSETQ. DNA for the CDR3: TGCGCCAGCAGCGCCGACGGTGGCTCTGGGGCCAACGTCCTGACTTTC. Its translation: CASSADGGSGANVLTF.

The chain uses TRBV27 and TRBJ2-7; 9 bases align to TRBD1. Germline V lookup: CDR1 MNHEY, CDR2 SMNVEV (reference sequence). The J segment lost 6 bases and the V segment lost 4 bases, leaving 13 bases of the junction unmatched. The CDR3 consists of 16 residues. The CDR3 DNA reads TGTGCCAGCAGTTATACGCCCGGGACAGGGCCCCGCGAGCAGTACTTC. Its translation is CASSYTPGTGPREQYF.

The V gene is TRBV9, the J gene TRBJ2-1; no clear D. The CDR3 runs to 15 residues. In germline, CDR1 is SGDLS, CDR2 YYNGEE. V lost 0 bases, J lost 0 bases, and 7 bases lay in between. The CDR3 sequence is CASSVGTPSYNEQFF. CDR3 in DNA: TGTGCCAGCAGCGTAGGCACCCCCTCCTACAATGAGCAGTTCTTC.

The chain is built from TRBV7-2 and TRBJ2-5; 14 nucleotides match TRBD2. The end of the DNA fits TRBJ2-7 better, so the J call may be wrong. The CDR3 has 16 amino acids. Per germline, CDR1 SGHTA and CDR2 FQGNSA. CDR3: CASSPRTSGGTYEQYF. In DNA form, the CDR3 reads TGTGCCAGCAGCCCAAGGACTAGCGGGGGGACTTACGAGCAGTACTTC.

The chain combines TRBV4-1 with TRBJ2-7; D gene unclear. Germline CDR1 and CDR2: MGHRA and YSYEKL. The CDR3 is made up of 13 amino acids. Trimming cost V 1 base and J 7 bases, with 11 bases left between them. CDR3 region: CASSQGSFSEQYF. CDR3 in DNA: TGCGCCAGCAGCCAAGGCTCATTCAGTGAGCAGTACTTC.

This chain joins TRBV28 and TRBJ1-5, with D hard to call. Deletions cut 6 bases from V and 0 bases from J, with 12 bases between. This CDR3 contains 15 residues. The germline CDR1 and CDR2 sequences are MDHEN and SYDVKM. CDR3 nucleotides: TGTGCCAGCAGCTCTATGACGGATAGCAATCAGCCCCAGCATTTT. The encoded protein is CASSSMTDSNQPQHF.

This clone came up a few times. The CDR3 region has the DNA TGTGCCAGCAGTCCCTCGACACAACCGAACACTGAAGCTTTCTTT. Its translation: CASSPSTQPNTEAFF. This sequence joins TRBV6-5 and TRBJ1-1; D gene unclear. The CDR3 is 15 amino acids. Germline V gives CDR1 MNHEY, CDR2 SVGAGI. V lost 5 bases to trimming and J lost 1 base, with 14 bases between them.

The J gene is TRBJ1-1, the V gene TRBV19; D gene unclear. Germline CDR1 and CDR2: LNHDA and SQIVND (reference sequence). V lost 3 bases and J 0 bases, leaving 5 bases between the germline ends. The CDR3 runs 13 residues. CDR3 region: CASSILVNTEAFF. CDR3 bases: TGTGCCAGTAGTATCCTCGTGAACACTGAAGCTTTCTTT. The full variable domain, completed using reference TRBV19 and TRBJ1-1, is DGGITQSPKYLFRKEGQNVTLSCEQNLNHDAMYWYRQDPGQGLRLIYYSQIVNDFQKGDIAEGYSVSREKKESFPLTVTSAQKNPTAFYLCASSILVNTEAFFGQGTRLTVV.

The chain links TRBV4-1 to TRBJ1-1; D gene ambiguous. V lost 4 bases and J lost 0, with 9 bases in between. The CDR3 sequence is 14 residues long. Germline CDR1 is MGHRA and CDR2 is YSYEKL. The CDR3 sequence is CASSRTDMNTEAFF. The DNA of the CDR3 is TGCGCCAGCAGCCGCACAGACATGAACACTGAAGCTTTCTTT.

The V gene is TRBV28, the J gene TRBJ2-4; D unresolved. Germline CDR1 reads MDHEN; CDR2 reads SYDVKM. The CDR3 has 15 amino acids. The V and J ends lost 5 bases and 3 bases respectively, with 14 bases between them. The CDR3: CASSPLMMGKNIQYF. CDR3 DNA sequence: TGTGCCAGCAGTCCACTCATGATGGGCAAAAACATTCAGTACTTC.

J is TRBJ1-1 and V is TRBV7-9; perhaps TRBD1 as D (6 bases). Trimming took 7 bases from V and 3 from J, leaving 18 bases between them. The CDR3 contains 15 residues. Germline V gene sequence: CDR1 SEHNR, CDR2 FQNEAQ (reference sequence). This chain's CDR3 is CASTSTGFTDTEAFF. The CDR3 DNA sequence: TGTGCCAGCACCTCAACAGGGTTTACGGACACTGAAGCTTTCTTT.

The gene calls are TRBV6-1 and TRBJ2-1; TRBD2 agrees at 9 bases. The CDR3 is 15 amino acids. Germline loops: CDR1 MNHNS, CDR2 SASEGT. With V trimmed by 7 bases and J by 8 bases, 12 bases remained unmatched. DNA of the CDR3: TGTGCCAGCAAACTCCCGCGGGGGGGCCTCGATGAGCAGTTCTTC. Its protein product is CASKLPRGGLDEQFF.

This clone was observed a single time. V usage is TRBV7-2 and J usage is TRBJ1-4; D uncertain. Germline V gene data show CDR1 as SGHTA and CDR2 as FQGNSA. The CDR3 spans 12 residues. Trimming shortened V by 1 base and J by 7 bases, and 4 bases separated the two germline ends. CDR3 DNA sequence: TGTGCCAGCAGCTTAGTGGGTGAAAAACTGTTTTTT. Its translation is CASSLVGEKLFF.

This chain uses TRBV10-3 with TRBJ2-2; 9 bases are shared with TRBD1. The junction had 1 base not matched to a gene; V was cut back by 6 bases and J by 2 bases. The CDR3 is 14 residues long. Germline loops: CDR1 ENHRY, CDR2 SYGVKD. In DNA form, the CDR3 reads TGTGCCATCAGGGGACAGGGAAACACCGGGGAGCTGTTTTTT. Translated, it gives CAIRGQGNTGELFF.